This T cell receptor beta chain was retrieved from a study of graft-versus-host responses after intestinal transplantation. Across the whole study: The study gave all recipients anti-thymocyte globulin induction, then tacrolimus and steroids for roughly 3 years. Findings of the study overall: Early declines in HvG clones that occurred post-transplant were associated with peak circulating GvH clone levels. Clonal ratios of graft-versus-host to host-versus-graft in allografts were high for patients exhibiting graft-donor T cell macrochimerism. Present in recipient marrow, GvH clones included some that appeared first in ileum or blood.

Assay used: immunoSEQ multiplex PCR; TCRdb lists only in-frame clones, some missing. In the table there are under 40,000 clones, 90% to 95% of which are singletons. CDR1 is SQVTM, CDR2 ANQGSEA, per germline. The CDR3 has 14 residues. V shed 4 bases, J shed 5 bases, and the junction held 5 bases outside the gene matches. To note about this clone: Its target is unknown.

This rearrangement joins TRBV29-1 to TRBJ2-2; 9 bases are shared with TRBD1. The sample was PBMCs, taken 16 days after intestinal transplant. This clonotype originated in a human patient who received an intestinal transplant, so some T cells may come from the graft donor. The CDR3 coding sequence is TGCAGCGTTGTGGGACAGGGACGGACCGGGGAGCTGTTTTTT. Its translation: CSVVGQGRTGELFF.